The clone carrying this TCR beta chain showed up just once. Its target is unknown. The sample comes from a study of CD8+ T cells in alopecia areata. TCR sequencing used cDNA made by reverse transcription of extracted RNA. This table comes from immunoSEQ multiplex PCR, and its TCRdb copy is limited to in-frame clones, with some not included. The top ten hold 4.5% of the sample, which has 100,000 to 150,000 clones, 50% to 60% seen once. V was cut by 4 bases and J by 0 bases, with 16 bases left in between. This CDR3 has 16 amino acids. In germline, CDR1 is KGHSH, CDR2 LQKENI. Study results and caveats: Among the cells sequenced in scalp samples are also the resident alphabeta T cells of normal skin.

The sample in question was CD4+ T cells sorted from blood, obtained at week 0. The receptor was derived from a human donor with alopecia areata. The chain recombines TRBV18 with TRBJ2-7; either TRBD1 or TRBD2 may fit D (5 bases each). This chain's CDR3 is CASSRGIWDDSYEQYF. The CDR3 DNA reads TGTGCCAGCTCACGGGGGATCTGGGACGACTCCTACGAGCAGTACTTC.